The 7 T cell receptor beta chains in this list originate from one sample, sequenced in a study of T cell clones after liver transplantation. Repertoires were generated with immunoSEQ multiplex PCR, while TCRdb's copy carries only in-frame clones and drops some. Of about 78,000 clones listed, about 80% are singletons. The specimen comprised CD4+ T cells from blood, sampled before liver transplant. The receptor source for this set is a human donor who received a liver transplant.

This clone has only one observation. The CDR3 loop is CASSLASVAGDRETQYF. In nucleotides, the CDR3 is TGTGCCAGCAGTTTAGCATCCGTAGCGGGAGACCGAGAGACCCAGTACTTC. The chain is built from TRBV28 and TRBJ2-5; 9 bases map to TRBD2. This CDR3 is built from 17 residues. Germline CDR1 reads MDHEN; CDR2 reads SYDVKM. V was clipped by 2 bases and J by 4 bases; unmatched bases: 11.

This chain links TRBV19 with TRBJ2-7, with TRBD1 matching 8 bases. Germline CDR1 reads LNHDA; CDR2 reads SQIVND (reference sequence). V was pared by 6 bases and J by 1 base, with 11 bases of the junction left unmatched. The CDR3 extends over 16 amino acids. CDR3: CASSHTRTGRSYEQYF. Written as DNA, the CDR3 is TGTGCCAGTAGCCATACCCGGACAGGGCGATCCTACGAGCAGTACTTC. Using reference TRBV19 and TRBJ2-7 for the parts outside the CDR3, the full variable domain is DGGITQSPKYLFRKEGQNVTLSCEQNLNHDAMYWYRQDPGQGLRLIYYSQIVNDFQKGDIAEGYSVSREKKESFPLTVTSAQKNPTAFYLCASSHTRTGRSYEQYFGPGTRLTVT.

The V and J genes are TRBV7-2 and TRBJ1-1; D ambiguous. The CDR3 covers 12 residues. Deletions cut 6 bases from V and 4 bases from J, with 9 bases between. Germline values: CDR1 SGHTA, CDR2 FQGNSA. CDR3 protein: CASSWGGTEAFF. The CDR3 nucleotides are TGTGCCAGCAGTTGGGGTGGCACTGAAGCTTTCTTT.

This clone was recorded once. The chain combines TRBV5-1 with TRBJ1-2; TRBD1 aligns across 9 bases. The length of the CDR3 is 16 residues. CDR1 SGHRS and CDR2 YFSETQ come from the germline V gene. The V and J ends lost 0 bases and 7 bases, in that order; junction bases with no gene match: 10. The CDR3 protein is CASSLGVTGGRGGYTF. For the CDR3, the DNA is TGCGCCAGCAGCTTGGGGGTCACAGGGGGCCGCGGTGGCTACACCTTC.

This chain uses TRBV5-1 with TRBJ2-5, with D hard to call. CDR3 size: 12 residues. Germline V gene sequence: CDR1 SGHRS, CDR2 YFSETQ. V lost 2 bases, J lost 4 bases, and 6 bases lay in between. The CDR3 region has the DNA TGCGCCAGCAGCTTCACTTCAGAGACCCAGTACTTC. The encoded protein is CASSFTSETQYF.

The chain employs TRBV28 and TRBJ2-3; 9 positions agree with TRBD1. This CDR3 has 16 residues. With 5 bases clipped from V and 0 bases from J, the junction kept 6 bases outside the gene matches. Looked up from germline, CDR1 is MDHEN and CDR2 is SYDVKM. The CDR3 spells CASSPGGTGSTDTQYF. The DNA for the CDR3 is TGTGCCAGCAGTCCAGGGGGGACAGGGAGCACAGATACGCAGTATTTT.

The gene calls are TRBV18 and TRBJ2-7; D is uncertain. Per germline, CDR1 KGHSH and CDR2 LQKENI. This CDR3 has 14 residues. Trimming removed 1 base at V and 3 bases at J, with 10 bases between. The CDR3 loop reads CASSPQDRDYEQYF. The CDR3 DNA reads TGTGCCAGCTCACCACAGGATAGAGACTACGAGCAGTACTTC.